This TCR beta chain originates from a study of T-cell reconstitution after alpha-beta-depleted transplantation in children. As it was prepared, the TCRbeta library received unique molecular identifiers. One entry per CDR3 protein, called by TCRdb with MiXCR from the PCR reads. Of about 220,000 distinct CDR3 sequences detected, roughly 18% appear once; the ten largest clones hold about 39%. Germline assignment: CDR1 SGDLS and CDR2 YYNGEE. The CDR3 runs to 14 residues. Trimming removed 0 bases at V and 7 bases at J, with 11 bases between. This clonotype has only a few counts. The rearrangement joins TRBV9 to TRBJ1-5; tentative D call: TRBD1 (5 bases). The origin of this receptor is a male patient under 10 years old who had a stem cell transplant for acute lymphoblastic leukemia, so the T cells may come from the graft donor. Material: PBMCs, mostly from graft donor cells, obtained 360 days after TCRalphabeta/CD19-depleted stem cell transplant. CDR3 nucleotide sequence: TGTGCCAGCAGCGTAGGTCAGGGAATGCAGCCCCAGCATTTT. This translates into CASSVGQGMQPQHF.